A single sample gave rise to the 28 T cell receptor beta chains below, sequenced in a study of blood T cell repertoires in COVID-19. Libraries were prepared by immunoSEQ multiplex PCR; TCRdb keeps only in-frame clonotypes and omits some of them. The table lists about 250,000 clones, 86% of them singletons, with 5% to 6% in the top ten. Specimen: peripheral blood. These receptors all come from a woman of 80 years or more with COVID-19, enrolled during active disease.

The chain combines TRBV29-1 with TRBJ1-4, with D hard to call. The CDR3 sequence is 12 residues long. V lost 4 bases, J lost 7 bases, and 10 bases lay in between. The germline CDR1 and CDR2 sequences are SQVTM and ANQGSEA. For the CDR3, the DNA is TGCAGCGTTGGCGGAGGAGGTGAAAAACTGTTTTTT. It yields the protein CSVGGGGEKLFF.

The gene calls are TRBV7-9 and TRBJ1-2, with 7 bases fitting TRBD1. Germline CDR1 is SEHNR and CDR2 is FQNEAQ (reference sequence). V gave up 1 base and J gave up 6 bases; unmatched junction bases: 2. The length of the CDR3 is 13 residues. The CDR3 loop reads CASSLVGGHGYTF. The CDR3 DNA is TGTGCCAGCAGCTTAGTAGGGGGCCATGGCTACACCTTC.

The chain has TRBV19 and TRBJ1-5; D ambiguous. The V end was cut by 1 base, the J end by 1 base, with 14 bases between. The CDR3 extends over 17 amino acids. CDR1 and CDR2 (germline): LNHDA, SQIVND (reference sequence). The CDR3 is CASSIGRLQTSNQPQHF. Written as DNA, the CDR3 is TGTGCCAGTAGTATAGGCAGGTTACAGACCAGCAATCAGCCCCAGCATTTT. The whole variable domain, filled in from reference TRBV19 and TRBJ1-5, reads DGGITQSPKYLFRKEGQNVTLSCEQNLNHDAMYWYRQDPGQGLRLIYYSQIVNDFQKGDIAEGYSVSREKKESFPLTVTSAQKNPTAFYLCASSIGRLQTSNQPQHFGDGTRLSIL.

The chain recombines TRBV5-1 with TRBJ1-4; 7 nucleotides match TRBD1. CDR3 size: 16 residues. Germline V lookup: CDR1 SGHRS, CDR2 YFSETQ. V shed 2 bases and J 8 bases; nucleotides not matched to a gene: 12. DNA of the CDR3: TGCGCCAGCAGCTTTGGAGGGGGCGGTCAGAGGGAAAAACTGTTTTTT. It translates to CASSFGGGGQREKLFF.

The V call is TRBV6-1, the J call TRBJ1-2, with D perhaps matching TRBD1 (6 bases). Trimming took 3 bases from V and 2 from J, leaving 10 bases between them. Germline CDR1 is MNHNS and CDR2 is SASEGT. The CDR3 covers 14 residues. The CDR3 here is CASSELGQNYGYTF. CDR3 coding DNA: TGTGCCAGCAGTGAGTTAGGACAGAACTATGGCTACACCTTC.

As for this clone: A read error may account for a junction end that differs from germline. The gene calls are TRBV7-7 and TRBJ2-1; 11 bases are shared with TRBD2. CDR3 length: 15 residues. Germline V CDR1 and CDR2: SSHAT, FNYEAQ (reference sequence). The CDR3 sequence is CASSLTSGGINEQFF. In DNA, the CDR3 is TGTGCTAGCAGCCTTACTAGCGGGGGTATAAATGAGCAGTTCTTC.

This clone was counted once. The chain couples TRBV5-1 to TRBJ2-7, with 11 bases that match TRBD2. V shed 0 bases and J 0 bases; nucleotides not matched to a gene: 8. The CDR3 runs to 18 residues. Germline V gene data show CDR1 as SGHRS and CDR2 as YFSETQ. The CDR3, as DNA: TGCGCCAGCAGCTTGGTTTTTGCTAGCGGGGGGTCCTCCTACGAGCAGTACTTC. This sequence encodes CASSLVFASGGSSYEQYF.

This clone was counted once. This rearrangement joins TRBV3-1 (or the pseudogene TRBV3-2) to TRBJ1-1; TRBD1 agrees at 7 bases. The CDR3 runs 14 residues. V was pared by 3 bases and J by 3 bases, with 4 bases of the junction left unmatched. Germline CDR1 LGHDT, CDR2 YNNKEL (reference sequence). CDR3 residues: CASSHRQGYTEAFF. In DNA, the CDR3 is TGTGCCAGCAGCCATCGACAGGGCTACACTGAAGCTTTCTTT.

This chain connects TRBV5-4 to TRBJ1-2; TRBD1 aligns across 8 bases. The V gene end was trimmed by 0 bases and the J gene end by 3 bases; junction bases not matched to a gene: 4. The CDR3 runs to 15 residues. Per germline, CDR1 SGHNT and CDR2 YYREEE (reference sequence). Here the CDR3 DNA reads TGTGCCAGCAGCTTGGCGGACAGGGAGGACTATGGCTACACCTTC. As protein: CASSLADREDYGYTF. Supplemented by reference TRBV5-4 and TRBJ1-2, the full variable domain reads ETGVTQSPTHLIKTRGQQVTLRCSSQSGHNTVSWYQQALGQGPQFIFQYYREEENGRGNFPPRFSGLQFPNYSSELNVNALELDDSALYLCASSLADREDYGYTFGSGTRLTVV.

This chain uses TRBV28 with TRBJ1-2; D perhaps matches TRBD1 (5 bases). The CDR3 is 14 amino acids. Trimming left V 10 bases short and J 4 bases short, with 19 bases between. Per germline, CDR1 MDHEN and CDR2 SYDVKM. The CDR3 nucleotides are TGTGCCACCCAAGTCCCAGGGAGGCCCTATGGCTACACCTTC. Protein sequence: CATQVPGRPYGYTF.

CDR3 in amino acids: CASSRSNYEQYF. The CDR3 DNA reads TGTGCCAGCAGTAGATCCAACTACGAGCAGTACTTC. V usage is TRBV4-2 and J usage is TRBJ2-7; D is undetermined. V was cut by 6 bases and J by 3 bases, with 9 bases left in between. The CDR3 loop spans 12 amino acids. Germline V gene data show CDR1 as LGHNA and CDR2 as YNFKEQ.

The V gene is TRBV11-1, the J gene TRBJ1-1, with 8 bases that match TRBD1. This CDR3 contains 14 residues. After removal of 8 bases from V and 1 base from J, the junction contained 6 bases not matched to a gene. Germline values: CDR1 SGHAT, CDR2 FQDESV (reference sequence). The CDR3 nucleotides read TGTGCCAGCGCCCAACAGGGGGGGAACACTGAAGCTTTCTTT. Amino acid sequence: CASAQQGGNTEAFF.

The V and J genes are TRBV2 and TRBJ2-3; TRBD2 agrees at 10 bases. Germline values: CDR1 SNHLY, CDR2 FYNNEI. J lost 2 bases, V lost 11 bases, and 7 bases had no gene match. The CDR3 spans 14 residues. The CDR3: CASIAGGLTDTQYF. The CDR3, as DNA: TGTGCCTCTATAGCGGGGGGACTCACAGATACGCAGTATTTT.

The CDR3 loop reads CASRWATWDTEAFF. In DNA, the CDR3 is TGTGCAAGTCGCTGGGCCACATGGGACACTGAAGCTTTCTTT. The V gene is TRBV12-2, the J gene TRBJ1-1; the D call in the table, TRBD1, was not verified against the DNA. TRBV12-2 constitutes a pseudogene. The CDR3 runs 14 residues.

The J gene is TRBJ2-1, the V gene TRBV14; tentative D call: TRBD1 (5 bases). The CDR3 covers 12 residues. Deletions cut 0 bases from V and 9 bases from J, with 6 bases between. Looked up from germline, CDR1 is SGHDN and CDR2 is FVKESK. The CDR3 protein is CASSQDRGEQFF. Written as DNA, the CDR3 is TGTGCCAGCAGCCAAGATAGGGGTGAGCAGTTCTTC.

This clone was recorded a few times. The CDR3 DNA reads TGTGCCAGCAGTAAGCCCGGGACAGGAAACACCGGGGAGCTGTTTTTT. Translating gives CASSKPGTGNTGELFF. V usage is TRBV25-1 and J usage is TRBJ2-2, with 8 bases fitting TRBD1. V dropped 5 bases and J dropped 2; count of bases not matched to a gene: 7. Germline lookup yields CDR1 MGHDK and CDR2 SYGVNS. The CDR3 spans 16 residues.

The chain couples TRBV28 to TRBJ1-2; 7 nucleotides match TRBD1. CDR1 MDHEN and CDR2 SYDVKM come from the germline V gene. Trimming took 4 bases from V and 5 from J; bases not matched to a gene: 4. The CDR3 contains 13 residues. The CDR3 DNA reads TGTGCCAGCAGTTCCCGGGACAGTTATGGCTACACCTTC. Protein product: CASSSRDSYGYTF.

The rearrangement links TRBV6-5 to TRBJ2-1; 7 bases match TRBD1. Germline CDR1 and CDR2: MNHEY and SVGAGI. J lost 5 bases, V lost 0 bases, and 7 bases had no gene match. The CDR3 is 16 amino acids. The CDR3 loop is CASSYSKTGLNNEQFF. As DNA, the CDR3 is TGTGCCAGCAGTTACTCGAAGACAGGGCTAAACAATGAGCAGTTCTTC.

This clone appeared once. The chain's CDR3 is CASSSRRAGANVLTF. CDR3 DNA: TGTGCCAGCAGCTCGAGGAGGGCTGGGGCCAACGTCCTGACTTTC. The chain carries TRBV7-2 and TRBJ2-6; a possible D gene is TRBD2 (6 bases). The CDR3 consists of 15 residues. V was pared by 4 bases and J by 2 bases, with 9 bases between. Germline assignment: CDR1 SGHTA and CDR2 FQGNSA.

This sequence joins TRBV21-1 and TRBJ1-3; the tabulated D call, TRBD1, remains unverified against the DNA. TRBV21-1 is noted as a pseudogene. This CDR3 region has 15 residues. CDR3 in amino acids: CASSRSGSSGNTIYF. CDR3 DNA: TGTGCCAGCAGCCGATCAGGGTCGTCTGGAAACACCATATATTTT.

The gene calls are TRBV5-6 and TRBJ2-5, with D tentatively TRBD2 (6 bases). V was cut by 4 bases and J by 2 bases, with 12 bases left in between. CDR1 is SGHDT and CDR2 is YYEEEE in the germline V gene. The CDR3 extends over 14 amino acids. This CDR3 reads CASSTGLTQETQYF. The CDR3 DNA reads TGTGCCAGCAGCACCGGACTAACACAAGAGACCCAGTACTTC.

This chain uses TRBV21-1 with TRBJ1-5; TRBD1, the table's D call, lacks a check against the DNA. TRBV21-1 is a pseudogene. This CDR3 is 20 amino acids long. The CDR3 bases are TGTGCCAGCAGCAATCGTCGAGGGGGTAGACAGGGGTCGAGCAATCAGCCCCAGCATTTT. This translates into CASSNRRGGRQGSSNQPQHF.

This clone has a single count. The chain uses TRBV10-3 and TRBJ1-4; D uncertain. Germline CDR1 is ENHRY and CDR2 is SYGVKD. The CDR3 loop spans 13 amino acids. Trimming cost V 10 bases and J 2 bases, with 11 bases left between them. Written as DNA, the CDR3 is TGTGCCACCCAAATTGGCACTAATGAAAAACTGTTTTTT. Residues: CATQIGTNEKLFF.

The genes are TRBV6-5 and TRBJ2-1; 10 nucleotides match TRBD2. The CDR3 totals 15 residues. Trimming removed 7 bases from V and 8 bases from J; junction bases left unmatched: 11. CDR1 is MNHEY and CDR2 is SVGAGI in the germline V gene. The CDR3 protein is CASKLAGALLDEQFF. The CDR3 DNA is TGTGCCAGCAAGCTAGCGGGGGCCCTTCTCGATGAGCAGTTCTTC.

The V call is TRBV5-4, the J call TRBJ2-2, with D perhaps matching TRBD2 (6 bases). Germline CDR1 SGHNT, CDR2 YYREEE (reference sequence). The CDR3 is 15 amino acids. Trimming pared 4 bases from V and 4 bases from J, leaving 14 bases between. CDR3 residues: CASSPPGLSTGELFF. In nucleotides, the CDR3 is TGTGCCAGCAGCCCTCCGGGACTTAGCACCGGGGAGCTGTTTTTT.

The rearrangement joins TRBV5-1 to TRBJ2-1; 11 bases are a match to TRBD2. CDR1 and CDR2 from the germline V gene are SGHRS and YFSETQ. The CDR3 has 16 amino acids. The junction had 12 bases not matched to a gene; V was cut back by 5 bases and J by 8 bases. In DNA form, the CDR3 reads TGCGCCAGCAGGTTTAGCGGGGGGGCCACAGGGCATGAGCAGTTCTTC. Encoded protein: CASRFSGGATGHEQFF.

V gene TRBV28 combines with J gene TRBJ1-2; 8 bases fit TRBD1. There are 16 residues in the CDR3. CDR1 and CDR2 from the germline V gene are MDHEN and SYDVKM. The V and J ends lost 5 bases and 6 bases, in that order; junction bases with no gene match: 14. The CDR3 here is CASSIINQGAAHGYTF. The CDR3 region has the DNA TGTGCCAGCAGTATAATAAACCAGGGGGCAGCCCATGGCTACACCTTC.

The CDR3 loop is CASSVAAGGGNTIYF. CDR3 DNA: TGTGCCAGCAGCGTAGCCGCAGGGGGTGGAAACACCATATATTTT. This sequence joins TRBV9 and TRBJ1-3; 7 bases line up with TRBD1. This CDR3 region has 15 residues. Germline trimming cut 0 bases from V and 3 bases from J; bases unmatched to any gene: 3. Looked up from germline, CDR1 is SGDLS and CDR2 is YYNGEE. Looking up the rest from reference TRBV9 and TRBJ1-3 gives the full variable domain: DSGVTQTPKHLITATGQRVTLRCSPRSGDLSVYWYQQSLDQGLQFLIQYYNGEERAKGNILERFSAQQFPDLHSELNLSSLELGDSALYFCASSVAAGGGNTIYFGEGSWLTVV.